These T cell receptor beta chains were read from a single sample in a study of control samples from healthy donors and cancer patients. The assay was immunoSEQ multiplex PCR, and TCRdb's table has in-frame clones only and misses some. Among about 170,000 clones, around 92% were seen once, and the ten largest hold approximately 1.4%. Sequencing was carried out using blood. These receptors originate from a woman aged 25 to 39 in good health. Each CDR3 is given with its conserved first and last residue. Each record gives: D gene, clone size, J gene, V gene, CDR3 protein, CDR3 DNA. The D gene is left open where the match is weak. Only some rows state a clone size, as once, few, many or a class for expanded clones.

TRBD1 . TRBJ1-2 TRBV18 CASSPRQGTNYGYTF TGTGCCAGCTCACCACGACAGGGCACTAACTATGGCTACACCTTC
TRBD1 . TRBJ2-7 TRBV2 CASSDAGTGETYEQYF TGTGCCAGCAGTGATGCCGGGACAGGGGAGACCTACGAGCAGTACTTC
. once TRBJ1-3 TRBV6-1 CASSERGHSGNTIYF TGTGCCAGCAGTGAGAGGGGCCACTCTGGAAACACCATATATTTT
TRBD2 . TRBJ2-3 TRBV11-2 CASSRTSGVDTQYF TGTGCCAGCAGCAGGACTAGCGGGGTGGATACGCAGTATTTT
. . TRBJ1-3 TRBV5-6 CASSTTTSGNTIYF TGTGCCAGCAGCACGACAACCTCTGGAAACACCATATATTTT
. . TRBJ2-7 TRBV19 CASSIVGDEQYF TGTGCCAGTAGTATAGTGGGGGACGAGCAGTACTTC
. . TRBJ2-3 TRBV7-6 CASSLALDTQYF TGTGCCAGCAGCTTGGCGCTAGATACGCAGTATTTT
. . TRBJ1-2 TRBV29-1 CSAGTDYGYTF TGCAGCGCCGGGACGGACTATGGCTACACCTTC
TRBD2 few TRBJ2-3 TRBV6-4 CASSWTSGSTDTQYF TGTGCCAGCAGTTGGACTAGCGGGAGCACAGATACGCAGTATTTT
. . TRBJ1-1 TRBV5-5 CASSLGIVLNTEAFF TGTGCCAGCAGCTTGGGTATAGTCTTGAACACTGAAGCTTTCTTT
TRBD2 . TRBJ2-7 TRBV13 CASSPGLAGSGEQYF TGTGCCAGCAGCCCAGGACTAGCGGGAAGTGGGGAGCAGTACTTC
. . TRBJ2-1 TRBV24-1 CATSDFHEQFF TGTGCCACCAGTGATTTCCATGAGCAGTTCTTC
. . TRBJ1-5 TRBV6-1 CASSEGEGRWGSNQPQHF TGTGCCAGCAGTGAAGGGGAGGGTAGGTGGGGAAGCAATCAGCCCCAGCATTTT
TRBD1 . TRBJ1-2 TRBV5-4 CASSLRGQYGYTF TGTGCCAGCAGCTTGCGGGGACAGTATGGCTACACCTTC
TRBD2 once TRBJ2-3 TRBV7-9 CASSLAGGVRDTQYF TGTGCCAGCAGCTTAGCGGGAGGGGTCCGAGATACGCAGTATTTT
. . TRBJ1-5 TRBV6-2/TRBV6-3 CASSYSSQGYSNQPQHF TGTGCCAGCAGTTACTCGTCCCAGGGTTATAGCAATCAGCCCCAGCATTTT
TRBD2 once TRBJ2-7 TRBV5-1 CASSPRGGAYEQYF TGCGCCAGCAGCCCGCGCGGGGGGGCCTACGAGCAGTACTTC